This entry concerns a single TCR beta chain. Its antigen is as yet unknown. The entry originates in a study of graft-versus-host responses after intestinal transplantation. Study-level information: Anti-thymocyte globulin induction preceded roughly 3 years of tacrolimus and steroid maintenance in all recipients.

The study's findings and limits: Researchers found GvH clones in recipient marrow, and some showed up first in ileum or blood.

Measured with immunoSEQ multiplex PCR; TCRdb has only the in-frame clones, and not every one. The sample contains about 85,000 clones, 80% to 95% of which appear only once. Germline CDR1 reads SSHAT; CDR2 reads FNYEAQ (reference sequence). V lost 5 bases to trimming and J lost 2 bases, with 10 bases between them. The CDR3 runs to 14 residues. This clonotype was sampled from a human donor who was the organ donor for an intestinal transplant. J is TRBJ1-3 and V is TRBV7-7; D might be TRBD1 (6 bases). Sequenced here: unstimulated CD8+ T cells sorted from spleen or lymph node cells, sampled before transplant. The CDR3 region is CASSPRDTGNTIYF. CDR3 coding DNA: TGTGCCAGCAGCCCCCGGGACACTGGAAACACCATATATTTT.